This TCR beta chain derives from a study of PD-L1 blockade in urothelial cancer. Profiled with immunoSEQ multiplex PCR; TCRdb holds only in-frame clones, not every one. The sample has around 80,000 clones, approximately 89% seen once; the top ten hold about 0.87%. Trimming pared 8 bases from V and 2 bases from J, leaving 10 bases between. In germline, CDR1 is MNHNY, CDR2 SVGAGI (reference sequence). The CDR3 loop spans 12 amino acids. The time point here: peripheral blood 6 weeks after treatment start. The sequence was obtained from a woman aged 80 or over with urothelial cancer. V gene TRBV6-6 combines with J gene TRBJ2-7, with a possible D match to TRBD1 (7 bases). This specimen consisted of PBMCs, obtained around atezolizumab (anti-PD-L1) treatment. CDR3 residues: CASAGQTYEQYF. The DNA for the CDR3 is TGTGCCAGCGCGGGACAGACCTACGAGCAGTACTTC.